Listed below are T cell receptor beta chains from one sample, sequenced in a study of blood T cells in healthy people across ages. TCRdb re-called the 5' RACE reads through MiXCR, storing one row per CDR3 protein. The sample has fewer than 1.5 million distinct CDR3 sequences; 42% are singletons. The sequencing sample was made of blood. The receptors here all came from a young woman in good health. CDR3s include the opening cysteine and the closing phenylalanine or tryptophan. The D gene is left open where the match is weak. A clone size is listed for some rows: how often the clone was seen (once, few, many), or a class if it is expanded.

. TRBJ1-2 TRBV6-6 . CASRWTELEHGYTF TGTGCCAGCAGATGGACAGAGCTGGAACATGGCTACACCTTC
. TRBJ1-5 TRBV6-1 . CASRQNEAINQPQHF TGTGCCAGCAGGCAAAATGAGGCTATCAATCAGCCCCAGCATTTT
. TRBJ1-1 TRBV6-1 few CASSGPATQAGEAFF TGTGCCAGCAGTGGTCCCGCCACCCAGGCGGGTGAAGCTTTCTTT
. TRBJ2-5 TRBV5-1 . CASSGETGQETQYF TGCGCCAGCAGCGGGGAGACAGGACAAGAGACCCAGTACTTC
. TRBJ2-1 TRBV29-1 many CSVGEQFF TGCAGCGTTGGTGAGCAGTTCTTC
. TRBJ1-2 TRBV9 few CASSVGGQGLLEGYTF TGTGCCAGCAGCGTAGGGGGCCAGGGGCTCCTGGAAGGCTACACCTTC
TRBD1 TRBJ2-3 TRBV4-1 . CASSRETGQVADTQYF TGCGCCAGCAGCCGAGAGACAGGGCAGGTCGCAGATACGCAGTATTTT
. TRBJ2-7 TRBV3-1 . CASSLRAGFSSYEQYF TGTGCCAGCAGCCTACGGGCTGGTTTCAGCTCCTACGAGCAGTACTTC
TRBD2 TRBJ2-1 TRBV20-1 few CSARDTKREGNSYNEQFF TGCAGTGCTAGAGATACTAAGCGGGAGGGTAACTCCTACAATGAGCAGTTCTTC
. TRBJ2-1 TRBV5-1 . CASSSSRGYNEQFF TGCGCCAGCAGCTCATCTAGGGGCTACAATGAGCAGTTCTTC
TRBD2 TRBJ2-1 TRBV7-8 . CASSPGTSGDEQFF TGTGCCAGCAGTCCTGGGACTAGCGGGGATGAGCAGTTCTTC
. TRBJ2-1 TRBV4-1 few CASRLGDLSYNEQFF TGCGCCAGCAGACTCGGGGACCTCTCCTACAATGAGCAGTTCTTC
. TRBJ2-5 TRBV10-3 . CAISESFLSKGGRETQYF TGTGCCATCAGTGAGTCCTTTTTGTCCAAGGGAGGTCGAGAGACCCAGTACTTC
TRBD2 TRBJ2-1 TRBV5-1 . CASSSTSGGRDEQFF TGCGCCAGCAGCTCGACTAGCGGGGGGCGGGATGAGCAGTTCTTC
TRBD2 TRBJ2-7 TRBV28 . CASRTLAGAYNEQYF TGTGCCAGCAGGACACTAGCGGGGGCTTACAATGAGCAGTACTTC
. TRBJ2-3 TRBV12-3/TRBV12-4 . CASSFQTGSADTQYF TGTGCCAGCAGTTTCCAGACAGGTAGCGCAGATACGCAGTATTTT
. TRBJ2-7 TRBV24-1 few CATSDLYEQYF TGTGCCACCAGTGATTTATACGAGCAGTACTTC
. TRBJ2-7 TRBV29-1 few CSVVSGGAPFGEQYF TGCAGCGTTGTATCAGGGGGGGCTCCCTTCGGCGAGCAGTACTTC
TRBD1 TRBJ2-7 TRBV3-1 . CASSLDLGTGGEQYF TGTGCCAGCAGCCTAGACCTAGGGACAGGAGGCGAGCAGTACTTC
. TRBJ2-7 TRBV27 . CAGSRFLLDSYEQYF TGTGCCGGCAGTCGTTTTCTTCTGGACTCCTACGAGCAGTACTTC